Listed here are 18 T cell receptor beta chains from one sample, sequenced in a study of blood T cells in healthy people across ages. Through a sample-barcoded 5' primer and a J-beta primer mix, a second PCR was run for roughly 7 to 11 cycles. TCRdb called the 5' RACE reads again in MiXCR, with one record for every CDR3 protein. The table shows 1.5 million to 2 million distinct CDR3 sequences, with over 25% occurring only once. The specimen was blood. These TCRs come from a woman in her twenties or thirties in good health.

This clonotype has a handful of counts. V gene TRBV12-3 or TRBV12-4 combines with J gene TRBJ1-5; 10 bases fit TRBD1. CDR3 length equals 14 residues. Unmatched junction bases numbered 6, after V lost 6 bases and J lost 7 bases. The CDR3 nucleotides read TGTGCCAGCAGCCGCGGACAGGGGGACCAGCCCCAGCATTTT. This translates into CASSRGQGDQPQHF.

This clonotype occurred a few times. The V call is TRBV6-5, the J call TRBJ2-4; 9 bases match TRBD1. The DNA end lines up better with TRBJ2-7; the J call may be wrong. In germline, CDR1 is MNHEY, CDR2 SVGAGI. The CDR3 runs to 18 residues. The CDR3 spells CASSSRKQDRGSIYEQYF. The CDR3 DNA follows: TGTGCCAGCAGTTCCCGAAAACAGGACAGGGGCTCTATATACGAGCAGTACTTC.

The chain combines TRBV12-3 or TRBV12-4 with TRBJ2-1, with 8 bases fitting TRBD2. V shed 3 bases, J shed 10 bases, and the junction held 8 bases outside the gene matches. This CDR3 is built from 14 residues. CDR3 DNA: TGTGCCAGCAGTTTCCAGCGGGGGCGTGGGGAGCAGTTCTTC. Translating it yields CASSFQRGRGEQFF.

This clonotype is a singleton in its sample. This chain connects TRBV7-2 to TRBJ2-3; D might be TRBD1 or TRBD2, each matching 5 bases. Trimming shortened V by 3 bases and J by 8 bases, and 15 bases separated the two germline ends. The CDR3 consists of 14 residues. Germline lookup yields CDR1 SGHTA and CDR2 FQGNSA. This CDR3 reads CASSLGVGQGTQYF. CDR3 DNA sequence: TGTGCCAGCAGCTTGGGGGTAGGGCAGGGTACGCAGTATTTT.

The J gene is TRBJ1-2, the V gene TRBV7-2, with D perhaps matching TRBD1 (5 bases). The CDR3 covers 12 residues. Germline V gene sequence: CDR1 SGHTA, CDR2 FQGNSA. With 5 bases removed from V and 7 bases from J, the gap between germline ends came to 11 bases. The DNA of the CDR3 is TGTGCCAGCAGCCTGGACAAGCTTGGCTACACCTTC. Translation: CASSLDKLGYTF.

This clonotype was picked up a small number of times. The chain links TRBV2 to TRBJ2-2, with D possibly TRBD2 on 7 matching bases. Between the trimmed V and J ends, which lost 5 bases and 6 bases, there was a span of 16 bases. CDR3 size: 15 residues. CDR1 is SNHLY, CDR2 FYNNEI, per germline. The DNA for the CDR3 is TGTGCCAGCAGTTTAGGGGGGGCGCGCCCCGGGGAGCTGTTTTTT. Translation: CASSLGGARPGELFF.

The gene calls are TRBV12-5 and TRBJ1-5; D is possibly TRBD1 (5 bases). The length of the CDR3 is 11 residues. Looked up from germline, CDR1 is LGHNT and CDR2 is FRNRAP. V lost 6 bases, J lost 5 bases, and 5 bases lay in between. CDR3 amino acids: CASGGDQPQHF. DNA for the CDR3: TGTGCTAGTGGAGGGGATCAGCCCCAGCATTTT.

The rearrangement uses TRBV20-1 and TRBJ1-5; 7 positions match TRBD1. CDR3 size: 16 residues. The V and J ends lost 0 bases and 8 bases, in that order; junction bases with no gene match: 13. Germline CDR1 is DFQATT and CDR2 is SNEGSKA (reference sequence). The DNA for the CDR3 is TGCAGTGCTAGAGAGTCGGTAGGGGGCCGGGTGAAGCCCCAGCATTTT. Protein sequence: CSARESVGGRVKPQHF.

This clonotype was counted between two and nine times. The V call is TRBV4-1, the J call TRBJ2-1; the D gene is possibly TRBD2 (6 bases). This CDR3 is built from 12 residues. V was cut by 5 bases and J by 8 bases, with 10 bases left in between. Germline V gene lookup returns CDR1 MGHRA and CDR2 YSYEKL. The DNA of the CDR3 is TGCGCCAGCAGCTATTGGGGGGATGAGCAGTTCTTC. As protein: CASSYWGDEQFF.

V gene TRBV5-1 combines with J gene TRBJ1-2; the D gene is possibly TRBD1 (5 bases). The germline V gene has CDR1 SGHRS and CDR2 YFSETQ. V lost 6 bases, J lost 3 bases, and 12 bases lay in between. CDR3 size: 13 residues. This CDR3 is CASTPDSDYGYTF. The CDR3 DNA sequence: TGCGCCAGCACGCCCGACAGCGACTATGGCTACACCTTC.

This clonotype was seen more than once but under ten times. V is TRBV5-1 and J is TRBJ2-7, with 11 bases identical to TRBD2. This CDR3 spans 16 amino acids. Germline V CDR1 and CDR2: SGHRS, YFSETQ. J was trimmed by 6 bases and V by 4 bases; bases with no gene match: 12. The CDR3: CASSLHKLAGALEQYF. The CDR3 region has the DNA TGCGCCAGCAGCCTACACAAACTAGCGGGAGCCCTCGAGCAGTACTTC.

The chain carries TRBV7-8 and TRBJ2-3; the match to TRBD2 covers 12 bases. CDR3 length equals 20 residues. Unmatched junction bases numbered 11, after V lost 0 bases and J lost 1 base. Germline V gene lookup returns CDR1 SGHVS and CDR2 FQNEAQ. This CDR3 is CASSLAVLAGGISCTDTQYF. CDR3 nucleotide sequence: TGTGCCAGCAGCTTAGCGGTGCTAGCGGGAGGGATTTCTTGCACAGATACGCAGTATTTT.

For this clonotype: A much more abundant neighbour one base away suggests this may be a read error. CDR3 sequence reads: CSVSHGASSYNEQFF. The CDR3 DNA sequence: TGCAGCGTTTCGCATGGGGCGAGCTCCTACAATGAGCAGTTCTTC. This chain joins TRBV29-1 and TRBJ2-1; a weak D match, TRBD1 (5 bases). The germline CDR1 and CDR2 sequences are SQVTM and ANQGSEA. The length of the CDR3 is 15 residues. V was trimmed by 5 bases and J by 0 bases, leaving 14 bases between them.

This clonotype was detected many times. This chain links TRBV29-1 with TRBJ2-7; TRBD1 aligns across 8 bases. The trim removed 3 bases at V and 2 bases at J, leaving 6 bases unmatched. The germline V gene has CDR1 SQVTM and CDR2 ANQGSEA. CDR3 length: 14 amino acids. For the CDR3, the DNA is TGCAGCGTTGAGGGACAGGAGTCACCCTACGAGCAGTACTTC. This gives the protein CSVEGQESPYEQYF.

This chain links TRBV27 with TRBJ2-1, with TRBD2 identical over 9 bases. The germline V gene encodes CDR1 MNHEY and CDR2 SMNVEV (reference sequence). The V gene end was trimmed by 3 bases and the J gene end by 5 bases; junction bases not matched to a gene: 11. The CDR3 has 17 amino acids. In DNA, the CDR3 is TGTGCCAGCAGTTTTGTGGGTCCTAGCGGGATAGACAATGAGCAGTTCTTC. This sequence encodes CASSFVGPSGIDNEQFF.

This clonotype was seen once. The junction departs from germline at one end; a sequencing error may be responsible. The CDR3 sequence: CATSDYKAGSTNTQYF. CDR3 sequence (DNA): TGTGCCACCAGTGATTACAAAGCGGGAAGCACAAATACGCAGTATTTT. The rearrangement uses TRBV24-1 and TRBJ2-3, with TRBD2 matching 7 bases. The CDR3 covers 16 residues. Germline V gene sequence: CDR1 KGHDR, CDR2 SFDVKD.

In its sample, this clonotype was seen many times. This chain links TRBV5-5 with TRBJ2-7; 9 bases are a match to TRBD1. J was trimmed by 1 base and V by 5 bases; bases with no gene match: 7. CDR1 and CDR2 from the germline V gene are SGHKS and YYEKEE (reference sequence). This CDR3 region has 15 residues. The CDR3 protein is CASRLPGQGSYEQYF. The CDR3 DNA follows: TGTGCCAGCAGATTGCCGGGACAGGGTTCCTACGAGCAGTACTTC.

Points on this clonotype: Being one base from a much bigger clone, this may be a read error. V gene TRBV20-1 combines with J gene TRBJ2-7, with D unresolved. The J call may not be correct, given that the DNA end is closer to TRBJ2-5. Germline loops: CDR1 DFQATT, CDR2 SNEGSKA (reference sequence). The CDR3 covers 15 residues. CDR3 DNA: TGCAGTGCTGGAGATCTAAGAGTAGCCCCAGAGACCCAGTACTTC. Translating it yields CSAGDLRVAPETQYF.